The 20 T cell receptor beta chains listed next were all sequenced from one sample in a study of T cells in localized non-small cell lung cancer. Sequencing was performed with immunoSEQ multiplex PCR; in TCRdb, only in-frame clones are kept and a portion is missing. The sample lists more than 4,500 clones; 35% to 45% were seen once. The starting material was lung tumor tissue, obtained before any cancer treatment. The receptors were gathered from a male donor at least 60 years old with stage I squamous cell lung carcinoma.

This clone was seen only a few times. The chain joins TRBV9 to TRBJ1-3; D unclear. This CDR3 comprises 14 residues. V was pared by 0 bases and J by 0 bases, with 4 bases between. Germline V CDR1 and CDR2: SGDLS, YYNGEE. The CDR3: CASSVGHSGNTIYF. DNA of the CDR3: TGTGCCAGCAGCGTAGGACACTCTGGAAACACCATATATTTT.

The table lists this clone with a few counts. The chain uses TRBV6-8 and TRBJ2-2; the match to TRBD1 covers 10 bases. Germline trimming cut 4 bases from V and 2 bases from J; bases unmatched to any gene: 1. The CDR3 has 15 residues. Germline loops: CDR1 MNHGY, CDR2 SAAAGT. CDR3 protein: CASSWDRGNTGELFF. The CDR3 DNA reads TGTGCCAGCAGTTGGGACAGGGGAAACACCGGGGAGCTGTTTTTT.

This chain connects TRBV19 to TRBJ1-1; 8 nucleotides match TRBD1. Germline V gene sequence: CDR1 LNHDA, CDR2 SQIVND (reference sequence). This CDR3 is built from 15 residues. J gave up 4 bases and V 1 base, and 5 bases lay outside the gene matches. This CDR3 is CASSIGTGLFTEAFF. Written as DNA, the CDR3 is TGTGCCAGTAGTATAGGGACAGGGCTCTTCACTGAAGCTTTCTTT.

The gene calls are TRBV2 and TRBJ2-3; 8 bases agree with TRBD2. V gave up 6 bases and J gave up 6 bases; unmatched junction bases: 2. The CDR3 runs 12 residues. Germline values: CDR1 SNHLY, CDR2 FYNNEI. CDR3 sequence: CASSGGADTQYF. CDR3 DNA sequence: TGTGCCAGCAGCGGGGGGGCCGATACGCAGTATTTT.

This clone was detected a few times. V usage is TRBV9 and J usage is TRBJ2-2; D not resolved. Germline loops: CDR1 SGDLS, CDR2 YYNGEE. The CDR3 totals 15 residues. V was clipped by 1 base and J by 5 bases, with 12 bases between them. The CDR3 nucleotides are TGTGCCAGCAGCGTATCAGTTGTCGGGACCGGGGAGCTGTTTTTT. It encodes CASSVSVVGTGELFF.

The chain uses TRBV30 and TRBJ2-3; D perhaps matches TRBD1 (5 bases). V was shortened by 0 bases and J by 0 bases, with 10 bases between the two germline ends. The CDR3 sequence is 15 residues long. Germline CDR1 and CDR2: GTSNPN and SVGIG (reference sequence). DNA of the CDR3: TGTGCCTGGAGTGTGTCAGGGATTAGCACAGATACGCAGTATTTT. It is translated as CAWSVSGISTDTQYF.

This chain uses TRBV2 with TRBJ2-7; the D gene could be TRBD1 or TRBD2 (7 bases each). Trimming removed 6 bases at V and 3 bases at J, with 9 bases between. CDR1 SNHLY and CDR2 FYNNEI come from the germline V gene. The CDR3 contains 12 residues. The DNA for the CDR3 is TGTGCCAGCAGCAGGGGGGGCTACGAGCAGTACTTC. This translates into CASSRGGYEQYF.

This clone appeared once. The V gene is TRBV14, the J gene TRBJ2-1; perhaps TRBD1 as D (6 bases). Trimming cost V 0 bases and J 2 bases, with 11 bases left between them. Germline V gene lookup returns CDR1 SGHDN and CDR2 FVKESK. This CDR3 spans 16 amino acids. The CDR3 DNA follows: TGTGCCAGCAGCCAAGAAGAGGGGGAGCCCTACAATGAGCAGTTCTTC. It yields the protein CASSQEEGEPYNEQFF.

This sequence joins TRBV5-1 and TRBJ2-3; D possibly corresponds to TRBD2 (6 bases). CDR3 length equals 15 residues. Trimming left V 4 bases short and J 5 bases short, with 17 bases between. Germline assignment: CDR1 SGHRS and CDR2 YFSETQ. For the CDR3, the DNA is TGCGCCAGCAGCATGTCCGGGGGACCCGGAGATACGCAGTATTTT. This translates into CASSMSGGPGDTQYF.

A few counts support this clone. The chain combines TRBV6-8 with TRBJ2-6, with D unresolved. Between the trimmed V and J ends, which lost 4 bases and 0 bases, there was a span of 7 bases. This CDR3 has 15 residues. The germline V gene has CDR1 MNHGY and CDR2 SAAAGT. CDR3 DNA sequence: TGTGCCAGCAGTTTCTGGGGCTCTGGGGCCAACGTCCTGACTTTC. Amino acid sequence: CASSFWGSGANVLTF.

This clone is medium-sized within its sample. The rearrangement joins TRBV1 to TRBJ1-2; the DNA was not used to check the table's D call, TRBD1. TRBV1 is labeled a pseudogene. The CDR3 sequence is 15 residues long. The CDR3, as DNA: TGCGCCAGCAGCCAAGGGGACAGGTCTAACTATGGCTACACCTTC. The encoded protein is CASSQGDRSNYGYTF.

The chain recombines TRBV5-1 with TRBJ2-7; D possibly corresponds to TRBD1 (6 bases). Between the trimmed V and J ends, which lost 3 bases and 2 bases, there was a span of 12 bases. The CDR3 length is 14 residues. Germline CDR1 is SGHRS and CDR2 is YFSETQ. CDR3 sequence reads: CASSSTGTTYEQYF. CDR3 nucleotides: TGCGCCAGCAGCTCTACCGGGACAACCTACGAGCAGTACTTC. Full variable domain (missing parts from reference TRBV5-1 and TRBJ2-7): KAGVTQTPRYLIKTRGQQVTLSCSPISGHRSVSWYQQTPGQGLQFLFEYFSETQRNKGNFPGRFSGRQFSNSRSEMNVSTLELGDSALYLCASSSTGTTYEQYFGPGTRLTVT.

With respect to this clone: Its ends do not fully match the called genes, so a read error is possible. CDR3 region: CASSAQQGNPEAFF. The CDR3, as DNA: TGTGCCAGCAGCGCGCAACAGGGGAACCCTGAAGCTTTCTTT. V and J are TRBV11-3 and TRBJ1-1, with 7 bases lining up with TRBD1. The CDR3 consists of 14 residues. Germline CDR1 is SGHNT and CDR2 is YENEEA.

This clone is medium-sized (0.01 to 0.1%). The chain uses TRBV6-8 and TRBJ2-7; no definite D call. Looked up from germline, CDR1 is MNHGY and CDR2 is SAAAGT. The CDR3 totals 14 residues. V was clipped by 6 bases and J by 5 bases, with 17 bases between them. The CDR3 sequence: CASRGQNYRDEQYF. DNA for the CDR3: TGTGCCAGCAGGGGCCAGAACTATAGAGACGAGCAGTACTTC.

This clone was picked up a small number of times. The rearrangement uses TRBV6-8 and TRBJ1-1, with D perhaps TRBD1 (5 bases). The germline CDR1 and CDR2 sequences are MNHGY and SAAAGT. Trimming stripped 6 bases from V and 9 bases from J, with 14 bases between. The CDR3 has 12 amino acids. CDR3: CASREGQGKAFF. For the CDR3, the DNA is TGTGCCAGCAGGGAGGGGCAGGGAAAAGCTTTCTTT.

This chain uses TRBV29-1 with TRBJ1-1; 11 nucleotides agree with TRBD1. V trimming: 6 bases; J trimming: 3 bases; junction bases outside the gene matches: 12. CDR3 size: 16 residues. The germline CDR1 and CDR2 sequences are SQVTM and ANQGSEA. This CDR3 reads CSVGQGAGGFDTEAFF. For the CDR3, the DNA is TGCAGCGTCGGACAGGGGGCGGGAGGTTTTGACACTGAAGCTTTCTTT.

The V gene is TRBV6-8, the J gene TRBJ2-2; TRBD1 matches at 9 bases. Germline assignment: CDR1 MNHGY and CDR2 SAAAGT. With V trimmed by 0 bases and J by 4 bases, 0 bases remained unmatched. The CDR3 runs to 15 residues. This CDR3 reads CASSYSGQGTGELFF. The CDR3 DNA sequence: TGTGCCAGCAGTTACTCGGGACAGGGCACCGGGGAGCTGTTTTTT.

This clone has just a few counts. J is TRBJ1-2 and V is TRBV18, with 7 bases fitting TRBD1. CDR3 size: 14 residues. After removal of 2 bases from V and 8 bases from J, the junction contained 8 bases not matched to a gene. CDR1 and CDR2 from the germline V gene are KGHSH and LQKENI. In nucleotides, the CDR3 is TGTGCCAGCTCACCAAGCCAGGGGGGTTCCGGCTACACCTTC. Protein product: CASSPSQGGSGYTF. Based on the CDR3 plus reference TRBV18 and TRBJ1-2, the full variable domain is NAGVMQNPRHLVRRRGQEARLRCSPMKGHSHVYWYRQLPEEGLKFMVYLQKENIIDESGMPKERFSAEFPKEGPSILRIQQVVRGDSAAYFCASSPSQGGSGYTFGSGTRLTVV.

This clone has a single count. This sequence joins TRBV5-1 and TRBJ1-4; TRBD1 matches at 12 bases. This CDR3 has 16 amino acids. The germline V gene has CDR1 SGHRS and CDR2 YFSETQ. Unmatched junction bases numbered 10, after V lost 5 bases and J lost 8 bases. The CDR3 DNA sequence: TGCGCCAGCAGGGGACAGGGGGCTAGTCTCGCCGAAAAACTGTTTTTT. This gives the protein CASRGQGASLAEKLFF.

The rearrangement uses TRBV29-1 and TRBJ2-2, with a possible D match to TRBD2 (6 bases). The CDR3 loop spans 15 amino acids. Deletions cut 4 bases from V and 2 bases from J, with 14 bases between. CDR1 is SQVTM and CDR2 is ANQGSEA in the germline V gene. The CDR3 sequence: CSVASGPINTGELFF. Written as DNA, the CDR3 is TGCAGCGTTGCAAGCGGGCCGATAAACACCGGGGAGCTGTTTTTT.